This entry lists 2 T cell receptor beta chains sequenced from one sample in a study of CD8 T cells in Susac syndrome. Reverse transcription used roughly 0.45 to 1 ug RNA and random hexamers. In TCRdb, the immunoSEQ multiplex PCR reads were re-called with MiXCR into one record per CDR3 protein. The repertoire holds 300,000 or so distinct CDR3 sequences, around 90% seen once, with approximately 0.065% in the top ten. The sample was CD4+ T cells from PBMCs. These receptors were obtained from a human donor with multiple sclerosis.

The chain links TRBV28 to TRBJ2-2, with TRBD2 matching 13 bases. Germline trimming cut 5 bases from V and 8 bases from J; bases unmatched to any gene: 8. CDR1 is MDHEN and CDR2 is SYDVKM in the germline V gene. This CDR3 region has 16 residues. The CDR3 DNA sequence: TGTGCCAGCAGTCCCCCGGGGACTAGCGGGATGGGGGAGCTGTTTTTT. As protein: CASSPPGTSGMGELFF.

CDR3 DNA sequence: TGCAGTGCTACCCCTAGCGCGTACCAAGAGACCCAGTACTTC. This sequence encodes CSATPSAYQETQYF. The chain has TRBV20-1 and TRBJ2-5, with D possibly being TRBD2 (6 bases). The V end was cut by 4 bases, the J end by 0 bases, with 12 bases between. The CDR3 has 14 amino acids. CDR1 DFQATT and CDR2 SNEGSKA come from the germline V gene (reference sequence).